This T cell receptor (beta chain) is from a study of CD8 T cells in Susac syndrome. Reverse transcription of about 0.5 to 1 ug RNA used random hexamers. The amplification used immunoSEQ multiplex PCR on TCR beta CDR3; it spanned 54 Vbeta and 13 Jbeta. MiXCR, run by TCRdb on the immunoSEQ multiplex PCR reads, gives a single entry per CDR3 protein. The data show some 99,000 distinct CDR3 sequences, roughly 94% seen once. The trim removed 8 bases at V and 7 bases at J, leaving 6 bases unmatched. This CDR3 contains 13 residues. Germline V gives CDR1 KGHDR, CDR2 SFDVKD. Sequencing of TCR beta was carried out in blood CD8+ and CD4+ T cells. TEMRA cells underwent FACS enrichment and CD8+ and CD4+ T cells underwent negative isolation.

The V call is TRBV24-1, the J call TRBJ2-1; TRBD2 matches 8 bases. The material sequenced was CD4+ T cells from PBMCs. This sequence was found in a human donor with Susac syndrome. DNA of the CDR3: TGTGCCACCAAGGGCGGGGGGAGGAATGAGCAGTTCTTC. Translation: CATKGGGRNEQFF.